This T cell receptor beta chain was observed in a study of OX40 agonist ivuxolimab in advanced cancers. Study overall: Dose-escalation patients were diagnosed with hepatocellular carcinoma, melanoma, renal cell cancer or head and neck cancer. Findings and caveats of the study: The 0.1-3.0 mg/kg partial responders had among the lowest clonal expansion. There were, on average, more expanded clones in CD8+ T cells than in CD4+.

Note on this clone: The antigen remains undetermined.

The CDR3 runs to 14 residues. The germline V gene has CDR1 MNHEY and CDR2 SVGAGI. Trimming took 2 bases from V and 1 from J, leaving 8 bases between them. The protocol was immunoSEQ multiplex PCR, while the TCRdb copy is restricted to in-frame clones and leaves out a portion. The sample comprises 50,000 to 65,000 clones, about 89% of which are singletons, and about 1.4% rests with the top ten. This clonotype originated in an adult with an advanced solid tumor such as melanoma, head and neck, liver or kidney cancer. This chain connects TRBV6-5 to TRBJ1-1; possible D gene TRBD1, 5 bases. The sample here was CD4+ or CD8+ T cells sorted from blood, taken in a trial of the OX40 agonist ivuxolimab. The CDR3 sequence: CASSYGGGNTEAFF. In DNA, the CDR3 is TGTGCCAGCAGTTACGGGGGGGGGAACACTGAAGCTTTCTTT.